The 15 T cell receptor beta chains reported below all come from one sample, sequenced in a study of monozygotic twins with inflammatory bowel disease. TCRdb reprocessed the 5' RACE reads and keeps a single row for each CDR3 protein, giving no DNA. The listing records approximately 400,000 distinct CDR3 sequences. Sequenced material: blood. The receptor set was obtained from a human donor with ulcerative colitis or Crohn's disease, or a healthy co-twin of an affected twin (not recorded which).

The chain links TRBV4-1 to TRBJ1-5. Per the germline V gene, CDR1 is MGHRA and CDR2 is YSYEKL. This CDR3 has 15 residues. This chain's CDR3 is CASSQVQYSNQPQHF.

The chain employs TRBV5-1 and TRBJ1-1. In germline, CDR1 is SGHRS, CDR2 YFSETQ. The CDR3 is 16 amino acids. The CDR3 sequence is CASSSRTGTGEGEAFF. The full variable domain, in which reference TRBV5-1 and TRBJ1-1 provide the parts outside the CDR3, is KAGVTQTPRYLIKTRGQQVTLSCSPISGHRSVSWYQQTPGQGLQFLFEYFSETQRNKGNFPGRFSGRQFSNSRSEMNVSTLELGDSALYLCASSSRTGTGEGEAFFGQGTRLTVV.

The rearrangement joins TRBV28 to TRBJ1-2; as DNA is missing, the TRBD1 call by TCRdb cannot be tested. This CDR3 has 14 residues. CDR1 and CDR2 from the germline V gene are MDHEN and SYDVKM. The CDR3 loop reads CASSPREQGYRYTF.

The V and J genes are TRBV27 and TRBJ2-1; checking the TCRdb D call of TRBD1 is not possible without DNA. Germline-derived CDR1 and CDR2 are MNHEY and SMNVEV (reference sequence). CDR3 length: 13 residues. CDR3 in amino acids: CASSFRGRSEQFF.

The chain is built from TRBV7-3 and TRBJ1-1; lacking DNA, the TRBD1 call made by TCRdb goes unchecked. CDR3 length equals 13 residues. CDR1 and CDR2 (germline): SGHTA, FQGTGA. The CDR3 sequence is CASSLEGQTEAFF.

V is TRBV7-2 and J is TRBJ2-3; TCRdb names TRBD2, which stays unverified in the absence of DNA. From germline, CDR1 is SGHTA and CDR2 FQGNSA. The CDR3 extends over 16 amino acids. CDR3 region: CASSLAASGRRSTQYF.

This chain joins TRBV29-1 and TRBJ2-3; absent DNA, TCRdb's TRBD2 call cannot be checked. Germline V CDR1 and CDR2: SQVTM, ANQGSEA. This CDR3 region has 16 residues. CDR3 amino acids: CSVEGLAGGPTDTQYF.

The genes are TRBV7-8 and TRBJ1-1; as DNA is missing, the TRBD1 call by TCRdb cannot be tested. CDR3 length equals 16 residues. The V gene's germline CDR1 is SGHVS and CDR2 FQNEAQ. The CDR3 sequence is CASSFGAGKTNTEAFF.

The CDR3 sequence: CASSYLREGPQYF. The gene calls are TRBV6-5 and TRBJ2-5; TCRdb names TRBD2, which stays unverified in the absence of DNA. CDR1 and CDR2 (germline): MNHEY, SVGAGI. This CDR3 contains 13 residues.

The chain combines TRBV5-4 with TRBJ2-1; without DNA, the TCRdb call of TRBD2 cannot be checked. Germline loops: CDR1 SGHNT, CDR2 YYREEE (reference sequence). The CDR3 has 15 residues. CDR3 protein: CASSWTSGTGNEQFF.

This rearrangement joins TRBV9 to TRBJ2-2; TCRdb proposes TRBD1, but this gene call is untestable without DNA. Germline assignment: CDR1 SGDLS and CDR2 YYNGEE. The CDR3 extends over 17 amino acids. This CDR3 is CASSEPGGQGNTGELFF.

The chain uses TRBV20-1 and TRBJ2-7; TCRdb proposes TRBD1, but this gene call is untestable without DNA. CDR3 length: 13 residues. Germline lookup yields CDR1 DFQATT and CDR2 SNEGSKA (reference sequence). The CDR3 protein is CSARGRVTYEQYF.

This chain joins TRBV20-1 and TRBJ1-4. The germline CDR1 and CDR2 sequences are DFQATT and SNEGSKA (reference sequence). The CDR3 has 15 residues. The CDR3 sequence: CSASPAATTNEKLFF.

The chain employs TRBV7-9 and TRBJ1-2. CDR3 size: 13 residues. CDR1 is SEHNR and CDR2 is FQNEAQ in the germline V gene (reference sequence). The CDR3 reads CASSLDAFGGYTF.

The rearrangement uses TRBV7-9 and TRBJ1-1; TCRdb reports TRBD1, a call that lacks DNA to check it against. Germline loops: CDR1 SEHNR, CDR2 FQNEAQ (reference sequence). The CDR3 is 13 residues long. CDR3 protein: CASSPPGTNEAFF.